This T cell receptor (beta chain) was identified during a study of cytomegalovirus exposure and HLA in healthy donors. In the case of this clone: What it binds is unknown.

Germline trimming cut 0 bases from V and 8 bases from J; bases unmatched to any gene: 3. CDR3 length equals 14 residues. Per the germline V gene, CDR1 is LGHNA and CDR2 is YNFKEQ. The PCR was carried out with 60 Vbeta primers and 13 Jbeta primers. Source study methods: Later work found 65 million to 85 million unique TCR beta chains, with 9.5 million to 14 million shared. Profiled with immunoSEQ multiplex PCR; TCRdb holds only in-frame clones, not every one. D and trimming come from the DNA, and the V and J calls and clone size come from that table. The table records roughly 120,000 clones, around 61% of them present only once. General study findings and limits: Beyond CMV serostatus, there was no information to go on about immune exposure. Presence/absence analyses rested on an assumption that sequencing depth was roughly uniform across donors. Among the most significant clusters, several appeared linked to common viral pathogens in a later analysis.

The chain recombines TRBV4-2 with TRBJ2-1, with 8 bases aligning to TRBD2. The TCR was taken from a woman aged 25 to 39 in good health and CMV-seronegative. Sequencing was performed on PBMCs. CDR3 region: CASSQEGLADEQFF. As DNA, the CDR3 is TGTGCCAGCAGCCAAGAAGGACTAGCAGATGAGCAGTTCTTC.